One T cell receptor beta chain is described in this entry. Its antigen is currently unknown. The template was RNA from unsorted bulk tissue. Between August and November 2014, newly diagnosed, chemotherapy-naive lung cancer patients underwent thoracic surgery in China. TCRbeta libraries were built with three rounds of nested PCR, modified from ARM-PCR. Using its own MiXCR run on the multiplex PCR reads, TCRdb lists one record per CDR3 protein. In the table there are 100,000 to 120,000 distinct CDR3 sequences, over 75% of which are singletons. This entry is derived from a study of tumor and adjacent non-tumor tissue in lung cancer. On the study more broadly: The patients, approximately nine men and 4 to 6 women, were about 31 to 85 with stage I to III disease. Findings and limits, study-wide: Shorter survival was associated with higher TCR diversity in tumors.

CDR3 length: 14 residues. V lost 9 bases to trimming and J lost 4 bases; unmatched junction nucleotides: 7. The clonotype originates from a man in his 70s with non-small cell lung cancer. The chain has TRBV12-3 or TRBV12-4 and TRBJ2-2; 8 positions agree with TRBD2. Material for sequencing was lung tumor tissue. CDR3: CARRIAGSTGELFF. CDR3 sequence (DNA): TGTGCCAGGAGGATAGCGGGGAGCACCGGGGAGCTGTTTTTT.